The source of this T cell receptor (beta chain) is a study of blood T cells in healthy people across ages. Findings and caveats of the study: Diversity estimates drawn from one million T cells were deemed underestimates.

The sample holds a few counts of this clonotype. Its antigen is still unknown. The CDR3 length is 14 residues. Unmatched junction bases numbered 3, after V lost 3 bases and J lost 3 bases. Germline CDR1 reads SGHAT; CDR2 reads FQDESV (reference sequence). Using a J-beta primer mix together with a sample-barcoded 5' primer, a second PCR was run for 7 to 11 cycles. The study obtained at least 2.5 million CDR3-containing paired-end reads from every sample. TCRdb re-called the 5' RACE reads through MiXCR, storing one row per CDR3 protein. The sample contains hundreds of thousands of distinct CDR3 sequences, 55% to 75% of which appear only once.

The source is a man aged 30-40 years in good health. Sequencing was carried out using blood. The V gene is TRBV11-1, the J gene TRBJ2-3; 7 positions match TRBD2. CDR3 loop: CASSFNGGTDTQYF. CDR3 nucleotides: TGTGCCAGCAGCTTTAACGGGGGGACAGATACGCAGTATTTT. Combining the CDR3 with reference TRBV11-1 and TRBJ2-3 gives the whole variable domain EAEVAQSPRYKITEKSQAVAFWCDPISGHATLYWYRQILGQGPELLVQFQDESVVDDSQLPKDRFSAERLKGVDSTLKIQPAELGDSAMYLCASSFNGGTDTQYFGPGTRLTVL.